Reported below is one T cell receptor beta chain. The antigen it binds to is not known. Base qualities were left out, and no much larger clone turns up one base away. The same CDR3 can be traced to other DNA sequences in this sample. This sample's treatment or condition label indicates: around 19 received Ad26.COV2.S at low or high dose, single or two shots; several received placebo; per-sample allocation not given. Repertoires of vaccine and placebo recipients were sequenced from samples taken on day 63 after the first injection. Between 29 July and 7 August 2020, Cohort 1b enrolled around 24 adults aged 18-55 years at one site in Boston, USA. Ad26.COV2.S was a replication-incompetent adenovirus type 26 vector that expressed a prefusion-stabilized SARS-CoV-2 spike protein derived from the original Wuhan strain. The sample originates from a study of Ad26.COV2.S vaccination and SARS-CoV-2 variants (dated by TCRdb to the early 2020s). In the study overall: Vaccine-arm donors were drawn from COV1001, a multicentre, randomized, double-blind, placebo-controlled phase I-IIa trial of Ad26.COV2.S in healthy adults. Ad26.COV2.S was administered intramuscularly at 5 x 10^10 or 1 x 10^11 viral particles, either as a single shot or as two shots given 56 days apart. Participants in the trial were split at random into five groups of five each, receiving low-dose or high-dose Ad26.COV2.S once or twice, or else placebo on both occasions. The specificity and breadth of SARS-CoV-2-reactive T cell receptors after Ad26.COV2.S vaccination were assessed by TCRbeta repertoire sequencing. Investigators did not know the trial group allocation while performing experiments and assessing outcomes. A total of around 32 samples were included in the TCR-sequenced set, comprising roughly 20 Ad26.COV2.S vaccine recipients, 5 placebo recipients and 8 SARS-CoV-2 convalescent individuals.

The CDR3 contains 15 residues, cysteine and phenylalanine counted. The retained sequence is limited to the CDR3, 45 bases, with the frame set at the first base. Reading the germline V gene (reference sequence) gives CDR1 LNHDA and CDR2 SQIVND. V is trimmed back by 3 bases and J by 0 bases, and the junction contains 2 bases that no gene match accounts for. What the work shows at the level of the full study, not this receptor alone: After vaccination, spike-specific CD8+ and CD4+ T cell responses were reported to show substantial breadth. The study lacked the statistical power to compare responses across vaccine doses or regimens. Non-spike TCR breadth was comparable between vaccine and placebo recipients, consistent with the vaccine containing only spike. The authors noted that total T cell responses may have been underestimated by the TCR breadth and depth analyses. Higher spike-specific TCR breadth was observed in Ad26.COV2.S recipients than in placebo recipients (P = 0.0014).

TCRbeta CDR3 regions were sequenced with the immunoSEQ Assay. After extraction, genomic DNA underwent amplification by bias-controlled multiplex PCR, followed by high-throughput sequencing. The paper's processing steps were these. To quantify the absolute abundance of every unique TCRbeta CDR3 region, sequences were collapsed and filtered. T cell fraction was estimated by normalizing TCRbeta template counts to usable DNA, which was measured by amplifying reference genes present in all nucleated cells. Repertoire TCRs were annotated as SARS-CoV-2-specific by exact matching of V gene, CDR3 amino acid sequence and J gene to a known reactive TCR set. The reference SARS-CoV-2 TCR set was derived from MIRA and filtered for enrichment in COVID-19-positive ImmuneCODE repertoires, a step that removed public or cross-reactive TCRs. Drawing on the MIRA antigens, annotated TCRs were analysed further at the level of specific ORF or position within ORF. Breadth was defined as the number of annotated unique rearrangements divided by the total number of unique productive rearrangements, and depth was defined as the summed frequency of the annotated unique rearrangements. Group comparisons of TCR breadth used two-sided Wilcoxon rank-sum tests. The immuneACCESS repertoire file appears here via TCRdb, limited to in-frame rearrangements. These files lack a portion of the clones; in checked studies, under half of the deficit traces to unresolved V genes, and the cause of the others is not known. V, J and clone size derive from that table, while D and trimming were established from the DNA sequence. Recorded for this sample are almost 400,000 clones; around 89% of them occurred a single time. The ten largest clonotypes hold around 1.8% of the sample.

The sample in question was peripheral blood, obtained in a trial of Ad26.COV2.S vaccine versus placebo. This receptor was taken from a person aged 18-65 years who received the Ad26.COV2.S COVID-19 vaccine or a placebo. The V gene is TRBV19 and the J gene is TRBJ2-1; TRBD1 aligns with 7 central bases. The CDR3: CASSIAGGSYNEQFF. Read as DNA, the sequence is TGTGCCAGTAGTATCGCAGGGGGCTCCTACAATGAGCAGTTCTTC.